Shown below are 2 T cell receptor beta chains from a single sample sequenced in a study of T-cell memory formation after mild COVID-19. TCRdb analysed the 5' RACE reads with MiXCR anew, one entry per CDR3 protein. Among fewer than 700,000 distinct CDR3 sequences listed, 15% to 20% were seen once. The material sequenced was PBMCs or a T cell subset sorted from them (not recorded which). These receptors were collected from an adult woman who had mild COVID-19 (a few samples of this study predate the infection). Cell type and time point are not known.

The chain combines TRBV20-1 with TRBJ2-1, with TRBD2 matching 7 bases. Germline CDR1 reads DFQATT; CDR2 reads SNEGSKA (reference sequence). J gave up 1 base and V 3 bases, and 6 bases lay outside the gene matches. CDR3 length: 15 amino acids. CDR3 bases: TGCAGTGCTAGTCCGACTAGCAAATCCTACAATGAGCAGTTCTTC. This codes for CSASPTSKSYNEQFF.

The chain uses TRBV11-2 and TRBJ2-1; D gene unclear. CDR1 SGHAT and CDR2 FQNNGV come from the germline V gene. Trimming shortened V by 3 bases and J by 5 bases, and 5 bases separated the two germline ends. The CDR3 is 12 amino acids. CDR3 in amino acids: CASSFSDNEQFF. The DNA for the CDR3 is TGTGCCAGCAGCTTCTCGGACAATGAGCAGTTCTTC.